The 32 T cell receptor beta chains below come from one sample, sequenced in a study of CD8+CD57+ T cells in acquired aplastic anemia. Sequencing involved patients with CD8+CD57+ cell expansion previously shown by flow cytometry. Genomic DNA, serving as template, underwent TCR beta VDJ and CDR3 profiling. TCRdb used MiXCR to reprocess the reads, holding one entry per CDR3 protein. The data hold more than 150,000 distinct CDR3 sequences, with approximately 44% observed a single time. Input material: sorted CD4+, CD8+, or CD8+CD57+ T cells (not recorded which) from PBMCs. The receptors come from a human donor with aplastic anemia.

In DNA form, the CDR3 reads TGTGCCAGTAGTAACGGCGGGCAGGGTGGTCAGCCCCAGCATTTT. Its protein product is CASSNGGQGGQPQHF. The chain joins TRBV19 to TRBJ1-5; D possibly corresponds to TRBD1 (5 bases). This CDR3 comprises 15 residues. Trimming removed 4 bases from V and 6 bases from J, with 16 bases in between. Germline V gives CDR1 LNHDA, CDR2 SQIVND (reference sequence).

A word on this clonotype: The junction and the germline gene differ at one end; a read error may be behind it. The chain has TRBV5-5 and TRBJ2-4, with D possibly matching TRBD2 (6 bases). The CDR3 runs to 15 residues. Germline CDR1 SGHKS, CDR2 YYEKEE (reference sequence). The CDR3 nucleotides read TGTGCCAGCGGCTTACAAGCGGGTCCCAAAAACATTCAGTACTTC. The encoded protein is CASGLQAGPKNIQYF.

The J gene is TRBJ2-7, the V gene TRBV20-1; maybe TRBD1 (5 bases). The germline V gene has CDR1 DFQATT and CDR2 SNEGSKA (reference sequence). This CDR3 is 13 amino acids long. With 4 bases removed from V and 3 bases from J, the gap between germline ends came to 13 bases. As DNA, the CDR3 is TGCAGTGCTACCCCGACAGTTCACTACGAGCAGTACTTC. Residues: CSATPTVHYEQYF.

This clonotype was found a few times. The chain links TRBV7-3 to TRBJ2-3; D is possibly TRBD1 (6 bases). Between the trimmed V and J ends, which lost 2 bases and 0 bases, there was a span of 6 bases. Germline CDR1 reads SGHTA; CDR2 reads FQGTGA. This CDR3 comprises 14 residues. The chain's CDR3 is CASSLGQSTDTQYF. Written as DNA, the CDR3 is TGTGCCAGCAGCTTAGGACAGAGCACAGATACGCAGTATTTT.

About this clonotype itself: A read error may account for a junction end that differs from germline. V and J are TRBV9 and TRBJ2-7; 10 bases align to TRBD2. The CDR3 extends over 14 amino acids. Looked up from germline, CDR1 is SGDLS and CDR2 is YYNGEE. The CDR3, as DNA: TGTGCCGGCAGCGACAGCGGGGGGGCCTACGAGCAGTACTTC. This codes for CAGSDSGGAYEQYF.

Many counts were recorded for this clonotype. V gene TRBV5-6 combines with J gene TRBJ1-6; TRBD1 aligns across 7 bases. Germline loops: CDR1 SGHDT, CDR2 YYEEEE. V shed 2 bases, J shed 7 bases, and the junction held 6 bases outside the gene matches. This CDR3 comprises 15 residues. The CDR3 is CASSFIQGSNSPLHF. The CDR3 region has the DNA TGTGCCAGCAGCTTTATACAGGGGTCGAATTCACCCCTCCACTTT.

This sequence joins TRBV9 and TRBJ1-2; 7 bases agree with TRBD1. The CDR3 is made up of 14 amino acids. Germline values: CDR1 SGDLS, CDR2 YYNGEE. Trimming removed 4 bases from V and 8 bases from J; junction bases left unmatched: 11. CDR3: CASSKGQALGGYTF. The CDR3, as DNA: TGTGCCAGCAGCAAAGGACAGGCCCTTGGGGGCTACACCTTC.

DNA of the CDR3: TGTGCCAGCAGCTTAGATCTCCCTAGCTCCTACGAGCAGTACTTC. Translation: CASSLDLPSSYEQYF. The chain combines TRBV11-2 with TRBJ2-7, with D hard to call. The CDR3 runs 15 residues. Trimming pared 0 bases from V and 0 bases from J, leaving 9 bases between. CDR1 SGHAT and CDR2 FQNNGV come from the germline V gene.

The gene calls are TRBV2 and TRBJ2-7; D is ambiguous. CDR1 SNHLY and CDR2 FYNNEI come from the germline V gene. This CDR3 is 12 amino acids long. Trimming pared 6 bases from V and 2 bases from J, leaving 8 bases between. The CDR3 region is CASRGPAYEQYF. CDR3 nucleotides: TGTGCCAGCAGGGGTCCCGCCTACGAGCAGTACTTC.

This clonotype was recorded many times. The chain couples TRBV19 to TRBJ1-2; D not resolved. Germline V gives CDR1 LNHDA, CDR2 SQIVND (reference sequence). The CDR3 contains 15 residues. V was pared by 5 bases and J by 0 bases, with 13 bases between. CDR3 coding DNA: TGTGCCAGTAGTGTCGGAGAGTACCCTAACTATGGCTACACCTTC. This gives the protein CASSVGEYPNYGYTF.

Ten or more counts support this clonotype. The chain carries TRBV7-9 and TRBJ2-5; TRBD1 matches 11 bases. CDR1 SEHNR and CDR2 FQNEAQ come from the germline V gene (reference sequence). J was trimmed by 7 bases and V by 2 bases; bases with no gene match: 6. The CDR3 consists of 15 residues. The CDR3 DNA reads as TGTGCCAGCAGCTTAAGGACAGGGGGCAGCGGGACCCAGTACTTC. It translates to CASSLRTGGSGTQYF.

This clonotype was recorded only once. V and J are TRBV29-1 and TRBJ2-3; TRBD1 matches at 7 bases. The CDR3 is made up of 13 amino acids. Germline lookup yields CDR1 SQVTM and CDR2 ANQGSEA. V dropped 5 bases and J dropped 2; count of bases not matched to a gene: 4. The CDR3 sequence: CSVLRGTTDTQYF. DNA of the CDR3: TGCAGCGTTCTCAGGGGGACCACAGATACGCAGTATTTT.

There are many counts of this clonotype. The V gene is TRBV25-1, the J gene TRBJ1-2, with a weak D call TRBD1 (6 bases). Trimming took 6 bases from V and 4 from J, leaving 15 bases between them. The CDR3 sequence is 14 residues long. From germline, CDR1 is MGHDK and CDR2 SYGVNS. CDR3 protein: CASRYPGVPYGYTF. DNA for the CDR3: TGTGCCAGCAGATATCCAGGGGTCCCCTATGGCTACACCTTC.

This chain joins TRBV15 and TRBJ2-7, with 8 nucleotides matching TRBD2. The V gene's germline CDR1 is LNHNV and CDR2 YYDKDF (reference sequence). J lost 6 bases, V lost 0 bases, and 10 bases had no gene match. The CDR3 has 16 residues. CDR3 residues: CATSRESEREKGEQYF. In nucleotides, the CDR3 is TGTGCCACCAGCAGAGAGAGTGAGCGGGAGAAGGGCGAGCAGTACTTC.

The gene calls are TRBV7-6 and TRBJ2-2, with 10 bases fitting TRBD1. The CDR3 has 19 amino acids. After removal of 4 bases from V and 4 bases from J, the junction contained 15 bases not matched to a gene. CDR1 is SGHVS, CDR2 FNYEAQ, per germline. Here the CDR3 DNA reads TGTGCCAGCAGCTCCGCAAGCTTCGACAGGGGGCCTGGCACCGGGGAGCTGTTTTTT. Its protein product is CASSSASFDRGPGTGELFF.

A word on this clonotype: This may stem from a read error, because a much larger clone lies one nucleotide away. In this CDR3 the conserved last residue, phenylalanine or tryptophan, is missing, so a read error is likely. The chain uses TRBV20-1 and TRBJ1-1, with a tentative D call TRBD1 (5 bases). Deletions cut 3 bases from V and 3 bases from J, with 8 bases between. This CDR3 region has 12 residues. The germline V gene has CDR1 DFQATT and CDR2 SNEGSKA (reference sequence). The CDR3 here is CSARARDTEAFS. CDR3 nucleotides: TGCAGTGCTAGGGCCAGGGACACTGAAGCTTTCTCT.

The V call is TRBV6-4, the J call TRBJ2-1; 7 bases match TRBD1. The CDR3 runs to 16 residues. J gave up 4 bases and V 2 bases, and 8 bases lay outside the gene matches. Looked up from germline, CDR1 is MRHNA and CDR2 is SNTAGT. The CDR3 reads CASSDGDRVLYNEQFF. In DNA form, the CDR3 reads TGTGCCAGCAGTGACGGAGACAGGGTTCTTTACAATGAGCAGTTCTTC.

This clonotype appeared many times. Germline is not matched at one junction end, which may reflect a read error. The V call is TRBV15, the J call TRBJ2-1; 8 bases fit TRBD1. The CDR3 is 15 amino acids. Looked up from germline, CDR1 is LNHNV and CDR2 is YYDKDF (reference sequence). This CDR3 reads CATSRDRGQYNEQFF. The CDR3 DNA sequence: TGTGCCACCAGCCGAGACAGGGGCCAATACAATGAGCAGTTCTTC.

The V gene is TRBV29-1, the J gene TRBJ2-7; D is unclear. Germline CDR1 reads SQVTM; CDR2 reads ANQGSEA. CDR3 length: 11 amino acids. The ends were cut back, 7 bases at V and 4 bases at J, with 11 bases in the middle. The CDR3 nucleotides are TGCAGCGGTAAGGTTGGTTACGAGCAGTACTTC. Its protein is CSGKVGYEQYF.

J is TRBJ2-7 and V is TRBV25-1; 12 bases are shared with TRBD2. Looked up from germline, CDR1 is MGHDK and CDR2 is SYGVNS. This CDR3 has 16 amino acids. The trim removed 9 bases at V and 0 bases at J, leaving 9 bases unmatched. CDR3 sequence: CARADTSGGPSYEQYF. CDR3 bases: TGTGCCAGAGCAGATACTAGCGGGGGGCCCTCCTACGAGCAGTACTTC.

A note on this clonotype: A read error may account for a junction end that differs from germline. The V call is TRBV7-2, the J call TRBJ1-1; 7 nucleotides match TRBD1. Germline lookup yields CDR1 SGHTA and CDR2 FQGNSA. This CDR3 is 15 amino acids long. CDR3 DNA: TGTGCCAGCAGCTTACCGGGACAGACCGTTACTGAGGCTTTCTTT. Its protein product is CASSLPGQTVTEAFF.

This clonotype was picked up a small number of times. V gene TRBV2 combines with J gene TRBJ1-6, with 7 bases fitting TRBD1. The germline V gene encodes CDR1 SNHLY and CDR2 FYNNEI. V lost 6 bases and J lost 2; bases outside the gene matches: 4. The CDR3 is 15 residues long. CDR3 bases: TGTGCCAGCAGCTCAGGGGGGCCCTATAATTCACCCCTCCACTTT. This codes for CASSSGGPYNSPLHF.

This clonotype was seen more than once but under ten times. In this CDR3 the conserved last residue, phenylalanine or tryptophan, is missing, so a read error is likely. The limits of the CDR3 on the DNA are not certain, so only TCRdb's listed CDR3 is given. CDR3 sequence reads: CSVGGGVS. J is TRBJ1-1 and V is TRBV29-1; the listed D gene, TRBD1, was not tested against the DNA. The CDR3 is 8 amino acids long, termini counted. CDR1 is SQVTM and CDR2 is ANQGSEA in the germline V gene.

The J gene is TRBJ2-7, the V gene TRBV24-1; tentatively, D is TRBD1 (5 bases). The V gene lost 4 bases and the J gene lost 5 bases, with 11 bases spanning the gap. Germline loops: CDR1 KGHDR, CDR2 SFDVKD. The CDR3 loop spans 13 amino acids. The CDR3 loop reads CATSEGDLDEQYF. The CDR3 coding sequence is TGTGCCACCAGTGAAGGGGATTTGGACGAGCAGTACTTC.

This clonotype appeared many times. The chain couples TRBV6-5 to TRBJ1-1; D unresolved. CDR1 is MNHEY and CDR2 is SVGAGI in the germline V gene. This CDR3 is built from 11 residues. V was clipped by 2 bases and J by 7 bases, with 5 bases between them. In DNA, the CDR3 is TGTGCCAGCAGTTACAAGAGTGAAGCTTTCTTT. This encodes CASSYKSEAFF.

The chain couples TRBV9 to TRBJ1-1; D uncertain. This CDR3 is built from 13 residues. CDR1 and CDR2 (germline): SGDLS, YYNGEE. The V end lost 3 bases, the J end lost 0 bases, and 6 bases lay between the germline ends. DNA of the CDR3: TGTGCCAGCAGCGAACAGCTGAACACTGAAGCTTTCTTT. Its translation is CASSEQLNTEAFF.

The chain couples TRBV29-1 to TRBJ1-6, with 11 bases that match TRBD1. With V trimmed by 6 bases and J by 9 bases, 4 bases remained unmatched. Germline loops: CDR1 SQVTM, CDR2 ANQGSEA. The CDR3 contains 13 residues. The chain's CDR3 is CSVGTGGSSPLHF. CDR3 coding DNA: TGCAGCGTCGGGACAGGGGGAAGTTCACCCCTCCACTTT.

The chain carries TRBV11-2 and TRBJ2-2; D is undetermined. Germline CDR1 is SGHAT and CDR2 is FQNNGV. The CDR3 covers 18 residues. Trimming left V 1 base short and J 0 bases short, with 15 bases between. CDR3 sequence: CASSLVSAGTANTGELFF. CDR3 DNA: TGTGCCAGCAGCTTAGTATCGGCAGGAACCGCGAACACCGGGGAGCTGTTTTTT.

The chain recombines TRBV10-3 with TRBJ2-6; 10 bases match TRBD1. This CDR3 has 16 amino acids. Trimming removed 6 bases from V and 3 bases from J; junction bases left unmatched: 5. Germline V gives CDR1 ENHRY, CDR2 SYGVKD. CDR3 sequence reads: CAIRLTGGLGANVLTF. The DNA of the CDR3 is TGTGCCATCAGGTTGACAGGGGGCCTTGGGGCCAACGTCCTGACTTTC.

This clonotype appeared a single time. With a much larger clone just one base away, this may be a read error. CDR3 region: CASSPRGQGRREQFF. The CDR3 nucleotides read TGTGCCAGCAGTCCCCGGGGACAGGGTCGGCGCGAGCAGTTCTTC. This sequence joins TRBV6-1 and TRBJ2-1, with 9 nucleotides matching TRBD1. V was clipped by 5 bases and J by 10 bases; unmatched bases: 12. Germline lookup yields CDR1 MNHNS and CDR2 SASEGT. The CDR3 totals 15 residues.

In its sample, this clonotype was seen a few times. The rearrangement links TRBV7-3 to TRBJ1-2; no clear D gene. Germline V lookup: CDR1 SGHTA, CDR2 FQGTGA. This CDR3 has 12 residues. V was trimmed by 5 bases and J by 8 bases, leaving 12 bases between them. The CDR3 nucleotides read TGTGCCAGCAGCCTCCAAGGAGGGGGCTACACCTTC. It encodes CASSLQGGGYTF.

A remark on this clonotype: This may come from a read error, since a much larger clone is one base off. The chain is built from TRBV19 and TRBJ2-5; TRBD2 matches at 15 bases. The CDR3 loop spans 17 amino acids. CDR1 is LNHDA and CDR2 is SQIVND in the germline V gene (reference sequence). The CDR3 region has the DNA TGTGCCAGTAGCCCGGGACTAGCGGGGGGTCTCCAAGAGGCCCAGTACTTC. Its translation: CASSPGLAGGLQEAQYF.